A selection of T cell receptor beta chains follows, all from one sample in a study. MiXCR, run by TCRdb on the RT-PCR reads, gives a single entry per CDR3 protein. In the table there are about 680,000 distinct CDR3 sequences, 11% to 15% of which are singletons. The sample comprised memory CD4+ T cells from blood. The receptor set was obtained from a female donor in good health, serving as a healthy control. Each CDR3 is given without its conserved first and last residue.

V	J	CDR3
TRBV5-1	TRBJ2-3	ASSLDPSGSTDTQY
TRBV20-1	TRBJ1-2	SATTDFGYT
TRBV14	TRBJ2-1	ASSQDRERQF
TRBV5-1	TRBJ2-1	ASSWAGPLNSYNEQF
TRBV5-1	TRBJ2-1	ASSLVPLQGAIEQF
TRBV6-6	TRBJ2-3	ASRNTWTSGSSGDTQY
TRBV20-1	TRBJ2-7	SVDRGRGTYEQY
TRBV10-3	TRBJ2-2	AISATGTSAEYTGELF
TRBV11-2	TRBJ2-1	ASTRGAEQF
TRBV12-3/TRBV12-4	TRBJ2-5	ASSLGLVYQETQY
TRBV7-9	TRBJ1-2	ASSPEDSGYT
TRBV18	TRBJ2-5	ASSPGQEETQY
TRBV20-1	TRBJ2-3	SARGSGFSTDTQY
TRBV20-1	TRBJ2-1	SASPSLAGEFNEQF
TRBV20-1	TRBJ2-3	SARKRGLAAADTQY
TRBV20-1	TRBJ2-1	SAPRLALGSGEQF
TRBV20-1	TRBJ2-3	SARPPRLASDTQY
TRBV6-5	TRBJ2-5	ASSSQGSMETQY
TRBV20-1	TRBJ2-7	SASDRTGYYEQY
TRBV7-2	TRBJ2-1	ASSLVALAGENEQF
TRBV7-2	TRBJ1-5	ASSLVDRGNQPQH
TRBV5-1	TRBJ1-2	ASSASGTQRHGYT
TRBV29-1	TRBJ2-1	SVASSTGGSYNEQF
TRBV12-3/TRBV12-4	TRBJ1-5	ASSSGTGDNQPQH
TRBV12-3/TRBV12-4	TRBJ1-5	ASSNGGSGQPQH
TRBV28	TRBJ1-2	ASSPGPWGGYT
TRBV4-2	TRBJ1-6	ASSQVRQGDNSPLH
TRBV5-1	TRBJ1-2	ASSLHGQGSGGYT
TRBV25-1	TRBJ1-2	ASSDWDQPT
TRBV5-1	TRBJ1-1	ASRPTGVRTEAF